The clone carrying this T cell receptor (beta chain) occurred many times. Germline V gives CDR1 MGHDK, CDR2 SYGVNS. Between the trimmed V and J ends, which lost 4 bases and 12 bases, there was a span of 18 bases. The CDR3 is made up of 13 amino acids. TCRdb ran MiXCR on the RACE reads and lists one entry per CDR3 protein. Of about 400,000 distinct CDR3 sequences listed, 6% to 7% are singletons. These data originate in a study of human T cells and chemical hapten exposure. Overall study: From small differences in pooled library volume came most of the variation in per-sample TCR yields.

Time point here: patch test 2, 6 weeks after DPC sensitization. Stated treatment: therapeutic diphenylcyclopropenone sensitization with weekly scalp DPC. The source material was whole blood, sampled in connection with sensitization to the hapten diphenylcyclopropenone (DPC). The gene calls are TRBV25-1 and TRBJ1-2; D not resolved. The receptor's source is a woman younger than 30 with alopecia areata. Some clones in this sample may be carry-over from other donors' samples. This CDR3 is CASSATNLASHTF. Here the CDR3 DNA reads TGTGCCAGCAGTGCCACCAATCTGGCCTCACACACCTTC.